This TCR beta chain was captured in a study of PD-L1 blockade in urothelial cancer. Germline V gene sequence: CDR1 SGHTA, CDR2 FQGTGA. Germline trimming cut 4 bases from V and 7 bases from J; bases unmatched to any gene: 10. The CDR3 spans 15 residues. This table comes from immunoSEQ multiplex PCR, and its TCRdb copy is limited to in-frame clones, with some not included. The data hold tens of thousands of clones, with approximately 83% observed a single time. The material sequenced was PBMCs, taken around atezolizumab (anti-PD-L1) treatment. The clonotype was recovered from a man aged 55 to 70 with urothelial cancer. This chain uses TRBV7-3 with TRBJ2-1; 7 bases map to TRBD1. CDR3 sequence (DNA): TGTGCCAGCAGCTCCCCGAGACAGGGTTCAAATGAGCAGTTCTTC. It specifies CASSSPRQGSNEQFF.